A selection of T cell receptor beta chains follows, all from one sample in a study of T cell responses to AZD1222 COVID-19 vaccine. Libraries were prepared by immunoSEQ multiplex PCR; TCRdb keeps only in-frame clonotypes and omits some of them. The data hold some 110,000 clones, with more than 85% observed a single time. This material consisted of peripheral blood, taken 28 days after the second AZD1222 dose. All receptors come from an adult who received the AZD1222 COVID-19 vaccine. Both conserved end residues are part of each CDR3. The D gene is left open where the match is weak. A row's size may be missing; if present it is once, few, many or a size class.

clone_size j_call v_call d_call cdr3_aa cdr3_nt
- TRBJ1-5 TRBV18 TRBD1 CASSSGTGPNQPQHF TGTGCCAGCTCATCCGGGACAGGCCCCAATCAGCCCCAGCATTTT
- TRBJ2-5 TRBV6-5 - CASSRNRGGETQYF TGTGCCAGCAGTCGAAACAGGGGGGGGGAGACCCAGTACTTC
- TRBJ1-6 TRBV5-6 - CASSREAWAGSPLHF TGTGCCAGCAGCCGGGAGGCGTGGGCCGGGTCACCCCTCCACTTT
- TRBJ2-7 TRBV7-8 - CASSLGPSSYEQYF TGTGCCAGCAGCCTGGGACCATCCTCCTACGAGCAGTACTTC
- TRBJ1-4 TRBV7-2 - CASSPRAGDNEKLFF TGTGCCAGCAGCCCCAGAGCGGGGGATAATGAAAAACTGTTTTTT
- TRBJ2-7 TRBV30 TRBD1 CAWGQGGYEQYF TGTGCCTGGGGACAGGGAGGCTACGAGCAGTACTTC
- TRBJ2-3 TRBV13 - CASSPPIGRPSTDTQYF TGTGCCAGCAGCCCGCCCATTGGACGGCCTAGCACAGATACGCAGTATTTT
- TRBJ1-5 TRBV30 - CAWSPELRQPQHF TGTGCCTGGAGTCCCGAACTCCGTCAGCCCCAGCATTTT
few TRBJ2-1 TRBV4-1 - CASSQGRGGGAYNEQFF TGCGCCAGCAGCCAGGGCAGGGGGGGAGGGGCCTACAATGAGCAGTTCTTC
few TRBJ1-1 TRBV11-2 - CASSSRGGNTEAFF TGTGCCAGCAGCTCCCGGGGAGGGAACACTGAAGCTTTCTTT
- TRBJ2-7 TRBV27 TRBD2 CASSLGAGIPSYEQYF TGTGCCAGCAGTTTGGGAGCGGGAATTCCTTCCTACGAGCAGTACTTC
- TRBJ2-7 TRBV10-3 - CAISEAGISYEQYF TGTGCCATCAGTGAGGCTGGGATCTCCTACGAGCAGTACTTC
- TRBJ1-3 TRBV11-2 - CASKAVILSGNTIYF TGTGCTTCAAAGGCAGTAATACTCTCTGGAAACACCATATATTTT
- TRBJ2-7 TRBV6-6 - CASSYAGSPYEQYF TGTGCCAGCAGTTACGCGGGGAGCCCCTACGAGCAGTACTTC
- TRBJ1-3 TRBV2 - CASSDLIIYGSGAGNTIYF TGTGCCAGCAGTGATTTGATAATATACGGGAGTGGAGCTGGAAACACCATATATTTT
- TRBJ2-7 TRBV5-1 TRBD1 CASSLRQGADEQYF TGCGCCAGCAGCTTGAGACAGGGGGCCGACGAGCAGTACTTC
once TRBJ2-7 TRBV3-1/TRBV3-2 - CASSPLEGEQYF TGTGCCAGCAGCCCCTTAGAGGGTGAGCAGTACTTC
- TRBJ2-7 TRBV6-5 TRBD1 CASSYQTGGEQYF TGTGCCAGCAGTTACCAGACAGGGGGCGAGCAGTACTTC
- TRBJ2-2 TRBV27 - CASSLLPEGSGELFF TGTGCCAGCAGTCTCCTCCCGGAGGGCTCCGGGGAGCTGTTTTTT
- TRBJ1-1 TRBV2 - CASRRGQRNTEAFF TGTGCCAGCAGGCGGGGACAAAGGAACACTGAAGCTTTCTTT
- TRBJ1-4 TRBV6-5 - CASSYGSENRAKLFF TGTGCCAGCAGTTACGGTTCGGAAAACAGGGCAAAACTGTTTTTT
once TRBJ2-3 TRBV6-5 TRBD2 CASRSGGSADTQYF TGTGCCAGTCGAAGCGGGGGCTCCGCAGATACGCAGTATTTT
- TRBJ2-1 TRBV7-9 - CASSLSLAGSYNEQFF TGTGCCAGCAGCTTATCTCTGGCAGGCTCCTACAATGAGCAGTTCTTC
- TRBJ2-1 TRBV5-4 - CASSIAGSSYNEQFF TGTGCCAGCAGCATCGCGGGGAGCTCCTACAATGAGCAGTTCTTC
- TRBJ2-3 TRBV2 - CASGKGLSTDTQYF TGTGCCAGCGGTAAGGGCCTAAGCACAGATACGCAGTATTTT
- TRBJ2-7 TRBV12-2 - CASRLKPGGFGEQYF TGTGCAAGTCGCCTGAAACCCGGGGGCTTTGGTGAGCAGTACTTC
- TRBJ2-3 TRBV7-9 - CASRQGRTDTQYF TGTGCCAGCAGGCAGGGACGCACAGATACGCAGTATTTT
- TRBJ2-1 TRBV5-6 - CASSLVGTSYNEQFF TGTGCCAGCAGCTTGGTGGGGACTTCTTACAATGAGCAGTTCTTC
- TRBJ2-7 TRBV7-2 - CASTPRGHSYEQYF TGTGCCAGCACCCCAAGGGGACATTCCTACGAGCAGTACTTC
once TRBJ2-7 TRBV27 TRBD2 CASSFRPRGLVVYEQYF TGTGCCAGCAGTTTCCGACCGAGAGGACTAGTCGTCTACGAGCAGTACTTC
- TRBJ2-2 TRBV9 - CASSVENPPAGELFF TGTGCCAGCAGCGTAGAAAACCCCCCGGCCGGGGAGCTGTTTTTT
- TRBJ1-3 TRBV11-3 - CASSSYGKGNTIYF TGTGCCAGCAGCTCCTACGGGAAAGGAAACACCATATATTTT
- TRBJ1-6 TRBV21-1 - CASSKVYQGFALTGSPLHF TGTGCCAGCAGCAAAGTCTACCAGGGCTTTGCCCTCACCGGCTCACCCCTCCACTTT
- TRBJ1-5 TRBV12-3/TRBV12-4 - CASSLLRDQPQHF TGTGCCAGCAGTTTGCTGAGGGACCAGCCCCAGCATTTT
- TRBJ1-2 TRBV6-2/TRBV6-3 - CASSHGISNRGRGYGYTF TGTGCCAGCAGTCACGGGATATCCAACCGGGGCAGAGGCTATGGCTACACCTTC
- TRBJ2-3 TRBV6-5 - CASATRRISTDTQYF TGTGCCAGCGCCACCAGACGGATTAGCACAGATACGCAGTATTTT
- TRBJ2-2 TRBV7-6 - CASSFSIGSPTNTGELFF TGTGCCAGCAGCTTTTCGATCGGGTCCCCGACGAACACCGGGGAGCTGTTTTTT
- TRBJ2-7 TRBV5-1 TRBD1 CASSFGTGASYEQYF TGCGCCAGCAGCTTCGGGACAGGAGCCTCCTACGAGCAGTACTTC
once TRBJ2-1 TRBV19 - CASSAPGAYNEQFF TGTGCCAGTAGTGCTCCGGGGGCCTACAATGAGCAGTTCTTC
once TRBJ1-5 TRBV24-1 - CATAESGNQPQHF TGTGCCACCGCGGAGTCGGGCAATCAGCCCCAGCATTTT
few TRBJ2-7 TRBV5-1 TRBD2 CASSLGLGLAGKAYEQYF TGCGCCAGCAGCTTGGGATTGGGTCTAGCGGGGAAAGCCTACGAGCAGTACTTC
- TRBJ1-2 TRBV5-4 - CASSFYRDGYTF TGTGCCAGCAGCTTTTACAGGGATGGCTACACCTTC
- TRBJ1-2 TRBV5-1 - CASSLGRQAANYGYTF TGCGCCAGCAGCTTGGGAAGACAGGCGGCTAACTATGGCTACACCTTC
- TRBJ2-3 TRBV19 - CASSQLVSTDTQYF TGTGCCAGTAGCCAACTAGTCTCGACAGATACGCAGTATTTT
- TRBJ2-3 TRBV7-9 TRBD2 CASSLLAGGQTWTDTQYF TGTGCCAGCAGCCTTCTAGCGGGGGGCCAAACCTGGACAGATACGCAGTATTTT
- TRBJ1-4 TRBV28 - CASSPGVTSGKLFF TGTGCCAGCAGCCCGGGAGTTACATCAGGAAAACTGTTTTTT
- TRBJ1-1 TRBV12-3/TRBV12-4 - CASSRGGTEAFF TGTGCCAGCAGTAGGGGGGGGACTGAAGCTTTCTTT
- TRBJ2-5 TRBV7-3 - CASSLSSVVGETQYF TGTGCCAGCAGCTTAAGTAGTGTGGTGGGGGAGACCCAGTACTTC
- TRBJ2-3 TRBV24-1 TRBD2 CATSDGGDITDTQYF TGTGCCACCAGTGACGGGGGGGACATCACAGATACGCAGTATTTT
- TRBJ1-2 TRBV19 - CASSPVNYGYTF TGTGCCAGTAGTCCGGTCAACTATGGCTACACCTTC
- TRBJ1-4 TRBV18 - CASSPGQNEKLFF TGTGCCAGCTCACCGGGACAAAACGAAAAACTGTTTTTT
- TRBJ1-1 TRBV9 - CASSVARENTEAFF TGTGCCAGCAGCGTAGCTAGGGAGAACACTGAAGCTTTCTTT